The T cell receptor (beta chain) under discussion was sequenced for a study of cytomegalovirus exposure and HLA in healthy donors. Findings and caveats of the study: Subsequent analysis showed first-cohort TCR clusters tending to co-occur in some 120 validation repertoires.

There are a few counts of this clone. What it binds is unknown. Using immunoSEQ multiplex PCR, the repertoire was profiled, and TCRdb retains in-frame clones only, with some absent. The sample holds roughly 170,000 clones, 84% seen once. Material: PBMCs. The TCR originated in a woman aged 18-30 years in good health and CMV-seropositive.

The CDR3 here is CASSLAGGPYEQYF. The CDR3 DNA follows: TGTGCCAGCAGCTTAGCGGGGGGACCCTACGAGCAGTACTTC. The chain couples TRBV7-2 to TRBJ2-7; TRBD2 is a possible D gene (6 bases). This CDR3 has 14 amino acids. Germline lookup yields CDR1 SGHTA and CDR2 FQGNSA. Trimming took off 0 bases at V and 2 bases at J, with 8 bases between the two ends.